This T cell receptor delta chain is from a study of gamma-delta T cells after stem cell transplantation. In its sample, this clone is medium-sized. CDR1 and CDR2 from the germline V gene are TSWWSYY and QGS. Losses at the gene ends were 2 bases for V and 0 bases for J; bases not matched to a gene: 23. The CDR3 is made up of 22 amino acids. TCRdb reran clone calling via CATT on the RT-PCR reads. This table holds about 1,300 delta-chain clones, around 4.9% found once. The receptor was derived from a human donor. It is not recorded whose cells these are; they may come from a transplant donor. Sequencing used gamma-delta T cells. V usage is TRDV1 and J usage is TRDJ1, with 8 bases aligning to TRDD3. The CDR3 region is CALGESGLLLWWGIKNTDKLIF. Written as DNA, the CDR3 is TGTGCTCTTGGGGAAAGTGGCTTGCTCCTGTGGTGGGGGATCAAAAACACCGATAAACTCATCTTT.